These 9 T cell receptor beta chains originate from one sample sequenced in a study of blood T cell repertoires in COVID-19. This table comes from immunoSEQ multiplex PCR, and its TCRdb copy is limited to in-frame clones, with some not included. Among roughly 180,000 clones, 85% to 90% were seen once, and the ten largest hold approximately 8%. Sequencing was performed on peripheral blood. Every receptor here comes from a woman aged 55 to 70 with acute or convalescent COVID-19.

As concerns this clone: This could be a read error, since a much larger clone is one nucleotide away. The J gene is TRBJ1-5, the V gene TRBV12-3 or TRBV12-4; no reliable D call. This CDR3 spans 13 amino acids. Trimming took 3 bases from V and 4 from J, leaving 7 bases between them. CDR3 region: CASSLAGNQPQHF. The CDR3 DNA sequence: TGTGCCAGCAGTTTGGCGGGGAATCAGCCCCAGCATTTT.

The chain has TRBV27 and TRBJ2-1; D may be TRBD2 (6 bases). The germline CDR1 and CDR2 sequences are MNHEY and SMNVEV (reference sequence). V was clipped by 8 bases and J by 6 bases, with 20 bases between them. The CDR3 has 15 residues. The CDR3 DNA reads as TGTGCCAGCGGTGATATACTGGAGGGCCCCAATGAGCAGTTCTTC. Translated: CASGDILEGPNEQFF.

This chain connects TRBV7-8 to TRBJ1-5; TRBD1 matches at 9 bases. Germline V gene data show CDR1 as SGHVS and CDR2 as FQNEAQ. With V trimmed by 3 bases and J by 5 bases, 2 bases remained unmatched. The CDR3 has 14 amino acids. Here the CDR3 DNA reads TGTGCCAGCAGCTTGGACAGGGGACATCAGCCCCAGCATTTT. It is translated as CASSLDRGHQPQHF. The whole variable domain, remainder taken from reference TRBV7-8 and TRBJ1-5, is GAGVSQSPRYKVAKRGQDVALRCDPISGHVSLFWYQQALGQGPEFLTYFQNEAQLDKSGLPSDRFFAERPEGSVSTLKIQRTQQEDSAVYLCASSLDRGHQPQHFGDGTRLSIL.

The chain has TRBV12-3 or TRBV12-4 and TRBJ1-1, with a weak D call TRBD1 (6 bases). Trimming took off 6 bases at V and 11 bases at J, with 19 bases between the two ends. The CDR3 contains 13 residues. The CDR3 sequence: CASSRQVVGWAFF. The CDR3 coding sequence is TGTGCCAGCAGCAGACAGGTGGTAGGGTGGGCTTTCTTT.

The rearrangement links TRBV6-2 or TRBV6-3 to TRBJ2-7; unclear D gene. V was trimmed by 2 bases and J by 2 bases, leaving 10 bases between them. CDR3 length equals 14 residues. The germline V gene encodes CDR1 MNHEY and CDR2 SVGEGT. CDR3 coding DNA: TGTGCCAGCAGTTACGGCGGTAGAACCTACGAGCAGTACTTC. The encoded protein is CASSYGGRTYEQYF.

The chain has TRBV7-8 and TRBJ2-1; TRBD2 matches at 13 bases. Trimming at V came to 2 bases and at J to 4 bases, leaving 5 bases not matched to a gene. In germline, CDR1 is SGHVS, CDR2 FQNEAQ. The CDR3 is 17 amino acids. The chain's CDR3 is CASSLTSGRAVYNEQFF. CDR3 nucleotides: TGTGCCAGCAGCTTAACTAGCGGGAGGGCCGTATACAATGAGCAGTTCTTC.

The rearrangement uses TRBV2 and TRBJ2-1; TRBD2 agrees at 7 bases. V was clipped by 7 bases and J by 4 bases; unmatched bases: 7. The CDR3 length is 14 residues. Germline V gives CDR1 SNHLY, CDR2 FYNNEI. CDR3 bases: TGTGCCAGCACCCTCGGCGGGAGATACAATGAGCAGTTCTTC. It encodes CASTLGGRYNEQFF. Full variable domain (remainder filled in from reference TRBV2 and TRBJ2-1): EPEVTQTPSHQVTQMGQEVILRCVPISNHLYFYWYRQILGQKVEFLVSFYNNEISEKSEIFDDQFSVERPDGSNFTLKIRSTKLEDSAMYFCASTLGGRYNEQFFGPGTRLTVL.

This rearrangement joins TRBV6-5 to TRBJ1-1; 7 bases are a match to TRBD1. This CDR3 is 14 amino acids long. The V gene's germline CDR1 is MNHEY and CDR2 SVGAGI. With 7 bases clipped from V and 2 bases from J, the junction kept 7 bases outside the gene matches. DNA of the CDR3: TGTGCCAGCAAACTAGACAGGGTTAACACTGAAGCTTTCTTT. Translation gives CASKLDRVNTEAFF.

This chain connects TRBV19 to TRBJ1-1; D uncertain. Trimming took off 4 bases at V and 1 base at J, with 10 bases between the two ends. Germline V gene sequence: CDR1 LNHDA, CDR2 SQIVND (reference sequence). The CDR3 covers 14 residues. Here the CDR3 reads CASSTGRENTEAFF. The CDR3 DNA reads TGTGCCAGTAGTACTGGACGGGAGAACACTGAAGCTTTCTTT.